This entry describes one T cell receptor beta chain. The antigen remains undetermined. The data stem from a study of cytomegalovirus exposure and HLA in healthy donors. Findings of the study overall: Earlier analysis yielded a pattern in which most TCR beta V segments were productive about 90% or about 30% of the time.

Between the trimmed V and J ends, which lost 6 bases and 14 bases, there was a span of 19 bases. Germline lookup yields CDR1 SNHLY and CDR2 FYNNEI. The CDR3 spans 13 residues. Primers: 60 Vbeta forward and 13 Jbeta reverse. The data were produced by immunoSEQ multiplex PCR, yet TCRdb's version contains in-frame clones alone and is incomplete. Of roughly 150,000 clones listed, around 76% are singletons. The sample was PBMCs. V and J are TRBV2 and TRBJ1-4, with D perhaps matching TRBD1 (6 bases). The receptor's source is a middle-aged woman in good health and CMV-seronegative. The CDR3 region is CASRTDSPEDLFF. The DNA for the CDR3 is TGTGCCAGCAGGACGGACAGTCCAGAAGATCTGTTTTTT.